This T cell receptor (beta chain) was sequenced during a study of CD8 T cells in ankylosing spondylitis listed by TCRdb under 2017. Context from the whole study: To find TCR variants linked to disease, the study profiled T cell receptor beta repertoires in ankylosing spondylitis patients and healthy donors. Samples of peripheral blood were taken, and for ankylosing spondylitis patients, synovial fluid was collected as well. The full study cohort comprised approximately 23 ankylosing spondylitis patients and over 95 healthy donors. What the study reported, not specific to this receptor: Some motif variants were previously reported in synovial fluid and blood of reactive arthritis patients, suggesting common disease-initiation mechanisms. The disease-linked clones showed a CD8+ phenotype and occurred at relatively low frequencies in peripheral blood. Blood from ankylosing spondylitis patients appeared to be characterized by a TCR beta motif made up of several highly homologous amino acid variants. The disease-linked clones were reported to be significantly enriched in matched synovial fluid samples from ankylosing spondylitis patients.

Per the germline V gene (reference sequence), DFQATT is the CDR1 and SNEGSKA is the CDR2. A distance of 11 bases separates the germline ends of V and J, which lose 0 bases and 2 bases respectively. The CDR3 sequence holds 14 residues, the cysteine and phenylalanine included. This entry keeps only the CDR3 DNA: 42 bases, framed from base 1. The reads were generated on an Illumina HiSeq 2500. Quantitative 5'-RACE with molecular barcodes was used to prepare TCR beta libraries. The paper's processing steps were these. To identify disease-linked TCR variants, a new computational method was used, one built on a probabilistic model of VDJ rearrangement. The public reads were reprocessed in TCRdb via fastp at Q25 and MiXCR, keeping in-frame beta chains. Every distinct CDR3 protein forms one entry, paired with its most common genes and DNA. TCRdb, rather than the study authors, made the V and J calls. The sample yields 700,000 to 1,000,000 distinct CDR3 sequences; 10% to 15% were counted once. Of the sample, approximately 0.51% is held by the ten largest clones.

About this clonotype itself: Its specific antigen is unknown. Within one base of it there is no much larger clone, and no base qualities were kept.

The source is a male donor with ankylosing spondylitis. What was sequenced was blood, either unsorted or a sorted T cell fraction (not recorded which). Here the chain combines TRBV20-1 and TRBJ2-7; TRBD1 is possibly the D segment (5 matching bases). The nucleotide sequence reads TGCAGTGCTAGAGATCAGGGATACACCTACGAGCAGTACTTC. The resulting protein is CSARDQGYTYEQYF.